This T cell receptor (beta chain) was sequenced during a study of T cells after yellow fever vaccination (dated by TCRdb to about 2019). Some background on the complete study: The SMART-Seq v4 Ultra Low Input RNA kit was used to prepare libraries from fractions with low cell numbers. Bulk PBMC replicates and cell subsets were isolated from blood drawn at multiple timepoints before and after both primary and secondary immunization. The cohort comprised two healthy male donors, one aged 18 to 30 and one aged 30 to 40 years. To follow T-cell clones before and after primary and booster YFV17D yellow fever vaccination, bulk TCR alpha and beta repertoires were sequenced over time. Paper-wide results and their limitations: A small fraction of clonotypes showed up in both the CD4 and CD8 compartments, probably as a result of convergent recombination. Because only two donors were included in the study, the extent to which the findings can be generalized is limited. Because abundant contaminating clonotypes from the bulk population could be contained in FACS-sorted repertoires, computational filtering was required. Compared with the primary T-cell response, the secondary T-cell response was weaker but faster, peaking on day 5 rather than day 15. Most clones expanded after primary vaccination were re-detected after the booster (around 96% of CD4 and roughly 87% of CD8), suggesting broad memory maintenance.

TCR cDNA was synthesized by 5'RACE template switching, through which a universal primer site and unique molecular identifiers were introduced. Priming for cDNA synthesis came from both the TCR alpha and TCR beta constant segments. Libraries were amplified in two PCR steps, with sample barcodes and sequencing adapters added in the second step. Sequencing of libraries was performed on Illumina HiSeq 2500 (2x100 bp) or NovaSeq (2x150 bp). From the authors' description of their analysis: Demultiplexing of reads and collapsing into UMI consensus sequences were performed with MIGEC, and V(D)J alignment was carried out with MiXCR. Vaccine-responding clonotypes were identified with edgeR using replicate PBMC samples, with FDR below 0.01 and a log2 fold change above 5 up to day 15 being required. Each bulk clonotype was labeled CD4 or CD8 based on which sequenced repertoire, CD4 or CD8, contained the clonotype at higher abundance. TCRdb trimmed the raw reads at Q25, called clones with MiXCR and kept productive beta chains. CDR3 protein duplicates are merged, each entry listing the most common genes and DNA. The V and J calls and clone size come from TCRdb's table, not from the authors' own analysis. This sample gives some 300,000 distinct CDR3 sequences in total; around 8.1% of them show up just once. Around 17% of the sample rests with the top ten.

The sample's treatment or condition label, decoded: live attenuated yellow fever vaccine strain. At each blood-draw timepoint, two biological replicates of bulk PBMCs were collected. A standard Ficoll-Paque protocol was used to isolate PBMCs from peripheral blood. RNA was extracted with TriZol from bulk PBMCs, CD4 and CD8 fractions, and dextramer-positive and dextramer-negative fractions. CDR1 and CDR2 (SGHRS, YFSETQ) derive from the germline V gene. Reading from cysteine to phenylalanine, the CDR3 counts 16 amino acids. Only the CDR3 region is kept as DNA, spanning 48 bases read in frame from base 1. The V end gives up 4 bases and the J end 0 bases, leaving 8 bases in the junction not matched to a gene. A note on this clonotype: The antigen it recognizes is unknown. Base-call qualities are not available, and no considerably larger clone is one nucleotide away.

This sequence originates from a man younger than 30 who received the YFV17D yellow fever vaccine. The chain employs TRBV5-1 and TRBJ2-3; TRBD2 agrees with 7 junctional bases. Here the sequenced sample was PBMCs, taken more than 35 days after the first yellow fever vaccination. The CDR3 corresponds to CASSAQTSRSTDTQYF. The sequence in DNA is TGCGCCAGCAGCGCGCAGACTAGCCGGAGCACAGATACGCAGTATTTT.